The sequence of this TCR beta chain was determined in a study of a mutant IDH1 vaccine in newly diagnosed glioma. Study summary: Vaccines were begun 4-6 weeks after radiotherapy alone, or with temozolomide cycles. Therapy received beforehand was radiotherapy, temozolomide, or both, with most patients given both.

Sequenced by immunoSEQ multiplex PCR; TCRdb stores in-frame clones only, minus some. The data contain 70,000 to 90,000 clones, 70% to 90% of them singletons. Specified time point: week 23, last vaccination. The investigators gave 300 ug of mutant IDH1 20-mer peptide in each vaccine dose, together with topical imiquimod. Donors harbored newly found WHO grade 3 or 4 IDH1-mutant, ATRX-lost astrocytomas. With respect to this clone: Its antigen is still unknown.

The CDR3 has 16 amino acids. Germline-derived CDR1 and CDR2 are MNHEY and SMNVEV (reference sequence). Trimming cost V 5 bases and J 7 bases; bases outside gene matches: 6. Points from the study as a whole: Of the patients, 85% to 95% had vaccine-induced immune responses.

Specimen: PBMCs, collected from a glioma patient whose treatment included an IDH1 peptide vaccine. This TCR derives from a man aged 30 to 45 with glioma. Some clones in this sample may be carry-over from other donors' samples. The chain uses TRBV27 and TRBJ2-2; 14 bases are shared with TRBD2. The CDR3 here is CASSLGTSGGGGELFF. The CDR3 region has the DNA TGTGCCAGCAGTCTCGGGACTAGCGGGGGAGGCGGGGAGCTGTTTTTT.